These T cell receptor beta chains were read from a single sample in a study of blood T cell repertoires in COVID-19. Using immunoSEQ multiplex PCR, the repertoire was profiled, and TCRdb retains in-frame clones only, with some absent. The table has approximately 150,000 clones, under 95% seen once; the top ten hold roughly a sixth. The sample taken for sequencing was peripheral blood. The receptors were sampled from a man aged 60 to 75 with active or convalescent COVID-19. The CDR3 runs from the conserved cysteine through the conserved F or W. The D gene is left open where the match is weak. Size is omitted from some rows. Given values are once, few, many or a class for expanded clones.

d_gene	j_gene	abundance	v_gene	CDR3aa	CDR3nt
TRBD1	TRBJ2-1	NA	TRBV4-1	CASSPGQGFSNEQFF	TGCGCCAGCAGCCCCGGACAGGGGTTTAGCAATGAGCAGTTCTTC
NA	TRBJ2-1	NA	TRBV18	CASSAGGNEQFF	TGTGCCAGCTCCGCGGGCGGGAACGAGCAGTTCTTC
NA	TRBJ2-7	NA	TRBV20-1	CSARGPREQYF	TGCAGTGCTAGGGGCCCACGCGAGCAGTACTTC
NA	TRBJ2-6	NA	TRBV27	CASSLLDSSSGANVLTF	TGTGCCAGCAGTTTGTTGGACAGTAGCTCTGGGGCCAACGTCCTGACTTTC
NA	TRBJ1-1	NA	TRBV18	CASSGPEAFF	TGTGCCAGCTCTGGCCCTGAAGCTTTCTTT
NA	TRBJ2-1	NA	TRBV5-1	CASSGDIGRDEQFF	TGCGCCAGCAGCGGGGACATCGGCAGGGATGAGCAGTTCTTC
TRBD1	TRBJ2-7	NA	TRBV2	CASSAGQAPYEQYF	TGTGCCAGCAGTGCGGGACAGGCGCCCTACGAGCAGTACTTC
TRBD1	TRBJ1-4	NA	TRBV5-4	CASSSRTGGGGEKLFF	TGTGCCAGCAGCTCCCGGACAGGGGGTGGTGGTGAAAAACTGTTTTTT
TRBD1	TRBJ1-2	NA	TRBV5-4	CASSYFDRADYGYTF	TGTGCCAGCAGTTACTTCGACAGGGCAGACTATGGCTACACCTTC
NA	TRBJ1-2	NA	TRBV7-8	CASSFVTGDYGYTF	TGTGCCAGCAGCTTTGTTACCGGGGACTATGGCTACACCTTC
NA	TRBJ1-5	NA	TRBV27	CASSSNTGSWQPQHF	TGTGCCAGCAGTAGTAACACAGGGTCGTGGCAGCCCCAGCATTTT
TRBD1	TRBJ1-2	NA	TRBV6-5	CASRATGGRDGYTF	TGTGCCAGCAGAGCCACAGGGGGCCGGGATGGCTACACCTTC
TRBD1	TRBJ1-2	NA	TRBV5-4	CASSLGQGENYGYTF	TGTGCCAGCAGCTTGGGACAGGGGGAAAACTATGGCTACACCTTC
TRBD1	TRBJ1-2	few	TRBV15	CATSRDRDRNYGYTF	TGTGCCACCAGCAGAGATAGGGACAGGAACTATGGCTACACCTTC
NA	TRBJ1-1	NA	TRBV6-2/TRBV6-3	CASSSGRLGGGEAFF	TGTGCCAGCAGTTCCGGGCGGTTGGGAGGGGGTGAAGCTTTCTTT
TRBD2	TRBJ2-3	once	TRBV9	CASSVSGGHTDTQYF	TGTGCCAGCAGCGTATCGGGGGGGCACACAGATACGCAGTATTTT
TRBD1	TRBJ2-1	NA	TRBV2	CASQVGGTGGDEQFF	TGTGCCAGCCAAGTCGGGGGGACAGGGGGTGACGAGCAGTTCTTC
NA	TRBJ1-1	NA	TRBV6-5	CASSYAPTANTEAFF	TGTGCCAGCAGTTACGCCCCGACAGCGAACACTGAAGCTTTCTTT
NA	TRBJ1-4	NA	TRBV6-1	CASSQAGRPNEKLFF	TGTGCCAGCAGTCAAGCCGGGAGACCTAATGAAAAACTGTTTTTT
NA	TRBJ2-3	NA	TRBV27	CASSFFLSTDTQYF	TGTGCCAGCAGTTTTTTCCTAAGCACAGATACGCAGTATTTT
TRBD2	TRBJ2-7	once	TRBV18	CASSPPGLAGRYEQYF	TGTGCCAGCTCACCACCGGGACTAGCGGGAAGGTACGAGCAGTACTTC
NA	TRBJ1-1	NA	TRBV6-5	CASSYSYRVNTEAFF	TGTGCCAGCAGTTACTCGTACAGGGTCAACACTGAAGCTTTCTTT
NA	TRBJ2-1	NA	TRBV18	CASSPDGREGVNEQFF	TGTGCCAGCTCACCTGATGGGCGAGAGGGGGTCAATGAGCAGTTCTTC
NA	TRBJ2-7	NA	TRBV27	CASSQTPYEQYF	TGTGCCAGCAGCCAAACACCCTACGAGCAGTACTTC
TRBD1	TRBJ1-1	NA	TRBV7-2	CASSLQGQGWTEAFF	TGTGCCAGCAGCTTACAGGGACAGGGGTGGACTGAAGCTTTCTTT
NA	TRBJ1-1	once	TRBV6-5	CASRLREGNTEAFF	TGTGCCAGCAGGCTCCGAGAGGGGAACACTGAAGCTTTCTTT
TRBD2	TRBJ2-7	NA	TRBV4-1	CASSQAIAGVRYEQYF	TGCGCCAGCAGCCAAGCCATAGCGGGAGTCCGCTACGAGCAGTACTTC
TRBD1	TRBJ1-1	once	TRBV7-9	CASSLRQGATTEAFF	TGTGCCAGCAGCTTAAGACAGGGGGCGACCACTGAAGCTTTCTTT
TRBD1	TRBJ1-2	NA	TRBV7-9	CASSSARQGAHGYTF	TGTGCCAGCAGCTCGGCTCGACAGGGGGCCCATGGCTACACCTTC
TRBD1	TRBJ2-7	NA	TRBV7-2	CASSPDRTYEQYF	TGTGCCAGCAGCCCGGACAGGACCTACGAGCAGTACTTC
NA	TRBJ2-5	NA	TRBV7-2	CASSTWGNPGQETQYF	TGTGCCAGCAGTACCTGGGGTAATCCGGGACAAGAGACCCAGTACTTC
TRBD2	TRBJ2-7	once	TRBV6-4	CASSALLAGTAPYEQYF	TGTGCCAGCAGTGCCTTACTAGCGGGAACTGCTCCCTACGAGCAGTACTTC
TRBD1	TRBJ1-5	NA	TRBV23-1	CASSRKEGASNQPQHF	TGCGCCAGCAGTCGAAAAGAGGGGGCCAGCAATCAGCCCCAGCATTTT
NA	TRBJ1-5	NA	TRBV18	CASSPQAGIQPQHF	TGTGCCAGCTCACCACAGGCAGGAATTCAGCCCCAGCATTTT
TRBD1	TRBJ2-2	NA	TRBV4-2	CASSQQTGTSGGELFF	TGTGCCAGCAGCCAACAGACAGGGACCTCCGGCGGGGAGCTGTTTTTT
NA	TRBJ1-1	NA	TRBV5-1	CASSLDWTASEAFF	TGCGCCAGCAGCTTAGATTGGACAGCCTCTGAAGCTTTCTTT
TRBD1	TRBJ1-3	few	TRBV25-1	CASSGGQNKFGNTIYF	TGTGCCAGCAGTGGGGGACAGAACAAGTTTGGAAACACCATATATTTT
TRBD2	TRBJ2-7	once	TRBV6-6	CASSPSGNRGSEQYF	TGTGCCAGCAGTCCGAGCGGGAACCGCGGATCCGAGCAGTACTTC
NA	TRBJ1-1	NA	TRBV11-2	CASSLGHLNTEAFF	TGTGCCAGCAGCCTGGGACACCTGAACACTGAAGCTTTCTTT
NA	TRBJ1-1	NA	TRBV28	CASSFGTGNYLNTEAFF	TGTGCCAGCAGTTTCGGTACAGGAAACTACCTGAACACTGAAGCTTTCTTT
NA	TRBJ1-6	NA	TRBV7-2	CASSPRLGDNSPLHF	TGTGCCAGCAGCCCCCGGTTAGGGGATAATTCACCCCTCCACTTT
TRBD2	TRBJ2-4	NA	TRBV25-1	CASSEWSGSLAKNIQYF	TGTGCCAGCAGTGAATGGAGCGGGAGTTTAGCCAAAAACATTCAGTACTTC
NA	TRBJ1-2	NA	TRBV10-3	CAINKKQGGYTF	TGTGCCATCAATAAGAAACAGGGAGGCTACACCTTC
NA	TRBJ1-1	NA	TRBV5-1	CASSLQGGTEAFF	TGCGCCAGCAGCTTGCAAGGGGGCACTGAAGCTTTCTTT
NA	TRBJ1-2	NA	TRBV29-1	CSVSRGIYGYTF	TGCAGCGTAAGCAGGGGTATCTATGGCTACACCTTC
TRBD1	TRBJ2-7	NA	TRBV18	CASSLDRGTYEQYF	TGTGCCAGCTCACTTGACAGGGGGACCTACGAGCAGTACTTC
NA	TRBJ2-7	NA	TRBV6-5	CASSYPTGGGEQYF	TGTGCCAGCAGTTACCCGACCGGGGGTGGCGAGCAGTACTTC
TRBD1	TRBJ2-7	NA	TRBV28	CASSLGGTGGYEQYF	TGTGCCAGCAGTTTAGGGGGGACAGGAGGCTACGAGCAGTACTTC
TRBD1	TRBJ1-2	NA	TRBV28	CASSSLGGQGGTLGYTF	TGTGCCAGCAGTTCCCTGGGGGGACAGGGGGGAACTTTGGGCTACACCTTC
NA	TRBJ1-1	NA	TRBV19	CASSIKQGVAEAFF	TGTGCCAGTAGTATAAAACAGGGTGTCGCTGAAGCTTTCTTT
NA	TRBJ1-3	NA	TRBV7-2	CASSTRTAGNTIYF	TGTGCCAGCAGCACTAGGACAGCTGGAAACACCATATATTTT
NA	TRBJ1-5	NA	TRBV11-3	CASSLARQGQPQHF	TGTGCCAGCAGCTTAGCCAGGCAGGGCCAGCCCCAGCATTTT
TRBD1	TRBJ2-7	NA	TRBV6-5	CASRDRGHGEQYF	TGTGCCAGCAGGGACAGGGGGCACGGCGAGCAGTACTTC
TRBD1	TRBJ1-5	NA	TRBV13	CASSRQGNQPQHF	TGTGCCAGCAGCCGACAGGGGAATCAGCCCCAGCATTTT
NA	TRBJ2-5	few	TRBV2	CASRRGGQETQYF	TGTGCCAGCAGAAGAGGGGGCCAAGAGACCCAGTACTTC
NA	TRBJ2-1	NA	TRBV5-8	CASSSDRPAGYNEQFF	TGTGCCAGCAGCAGTGACAGGCCTGCTGGATACAATGAGCAGTTCTTC
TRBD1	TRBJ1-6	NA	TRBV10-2	CASIDRVSYNSPLHF	TGCGCCAGCATTGACAGGGTTTCCTATAATTCACCCCTCCACTTT
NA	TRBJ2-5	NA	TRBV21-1	CASNGQGVRETQYF	TGTGCCAGCAACGGACAGGGGGTGAGGGAGACCCAGTACTTC
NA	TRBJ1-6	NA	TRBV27	CASSFQTGGDSPLHF	TGTGCCAGCAGTTTTCAGACAGGTGGGGATTCACCCCTCCACTTT